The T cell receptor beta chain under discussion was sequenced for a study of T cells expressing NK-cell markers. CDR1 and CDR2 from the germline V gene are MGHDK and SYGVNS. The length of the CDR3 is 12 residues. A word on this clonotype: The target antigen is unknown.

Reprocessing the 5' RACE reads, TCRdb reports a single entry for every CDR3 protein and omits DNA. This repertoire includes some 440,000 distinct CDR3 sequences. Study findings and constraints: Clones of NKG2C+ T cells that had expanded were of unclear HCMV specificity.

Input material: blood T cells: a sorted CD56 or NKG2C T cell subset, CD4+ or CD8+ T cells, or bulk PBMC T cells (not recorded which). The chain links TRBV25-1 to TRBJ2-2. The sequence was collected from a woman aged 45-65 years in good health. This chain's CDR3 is CASKGSAGELFF.